This T cell receptor beta chain stems from a study of blood T cell repertoires in COVID-19. Study information: The study drew acute and convalescent COVID-19 samples from the United States, Italy and Spain.

The method was immunoSEQ multiplex PCR; TCRdb's version includes in-frame clones alone and lacks a portion of them. The sample has 150,000 to 200,000 clones; around 86% are singletons. The trim removed 4 bases at V and 4 bases at J, leaving 7 bases unmatched. The germline gives CDR1 LGHNA, CDR2 YNFKEQ. The CDR3 extends over 15 amino acids. Sample: peripheral blood. This TCR came from a man aged 18 to 30 with acute or convalescent COVID-19. The rearrangement uses TRBV4-2 and TRBJ1-2; 9 bases fit TRBD1. CDR3 DNA: TGTGCCAGCAGCCCGACTAGGACAGGGGCCTATGGCTACACCTTC. It encodes CASSPTRTGAYGYTF.